This T cell receptor (beta chain) was sequenced during a study of blood T cell repertoires in COVID-19. Overall study context: The United States, Italy and Spain supplied acute and convalescent COVID-19 samples. PBMCs, B-cell-depleted T cells, or T cells provided the cDNA or gDNA that made up the material.

The length of the CDR3 is 15 residues. Germline CDR1 is SSHAT and CDR2 is FNYEAQ (reference sequence). A word on this clone: One end of the junction is discordant with germline, which a read error may explain.

Authors' analysis steps: Reference gene primer amplification in the assay estimated nucleated cell counts. Profiled with immunoSEQ multiplex PCR; TCRdb holds only in-frame clones, not every one. V, J and clone size were drawn from that table, and D and trimming were deduced from the DNA. The data contain 55,000 to 75,000 clones, around 80% of them seen just once; the ten biggest clones take up roughly 6.8%. This TCR derives from a human donor in a cohort sampled during active COVID-19. The chain combines TRBV7-7 with TRBJ2-5, with 8 bases fitting TRBD1. The sequencing sample was made of peripheral blood. CDR3 residues: CASSSGRGRQETQYF. The CDR3 DNA reads as TGTGCTAGCAGCTCTGGCAGGGGGCGGCAAGAGACCCAGTACTTC.